This T cell receptor (beta chain) appears in the sequencing data of a study of T cells in Graves' hyperthyroidism and ophthalmopathy. Points from the study as a whole: For ophthalmopathy, model prediction preceded onset by a median about 6.2 months. Peripheral blood also featured most of the thyroid clonotypes expanded above 0.001.

Germline assignment: CDR1 SNHLY and CDR2 FYNNEI. The CDR3 runs to 13 residues. Amplification of TCR beta CDR3 regions was performed using RNA transcripts as template. Researchers ran a first-round RT-PCR on the TCR CDR3 using the HTBI primer set. TCRdb itself ran the multiplex PCR reads through MiXCR, one entry per CDR3 protein. The sample shows some 300,000 distinct CDR3 sequences, around a sixth of them seen only once. A remark on this clonotype: Its antigen is unknown. A much larger clone differs by one base, so this may be a read error.

Participants, patients aged 18 to 65, had newly diagnosed hyperthyroidism with a duration under 2 months. This receptor was obtained from a man between 25 and 39 years old with Graves' hyperthyroidism. The chain joins TRBV2 to TRBJ1-5, with 8 bases aligning to TRBD1. The sequenced material came from blood. The CDR3 DNA is TGTGCCAGCAGGAGGGACAGGAATCGGCCCCAGCATTTT. Translated: CASRRDRNRPQHF.